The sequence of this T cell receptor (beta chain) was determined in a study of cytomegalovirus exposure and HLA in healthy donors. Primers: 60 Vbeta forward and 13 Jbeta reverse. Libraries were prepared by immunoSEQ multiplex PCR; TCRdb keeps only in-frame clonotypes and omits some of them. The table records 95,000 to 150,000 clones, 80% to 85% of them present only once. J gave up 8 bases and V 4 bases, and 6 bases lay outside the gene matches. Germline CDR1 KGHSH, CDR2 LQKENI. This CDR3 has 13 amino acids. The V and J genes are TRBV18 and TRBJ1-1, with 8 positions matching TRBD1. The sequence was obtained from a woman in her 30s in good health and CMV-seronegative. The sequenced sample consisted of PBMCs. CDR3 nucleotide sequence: TGTGCCAGCTCACTTGGACAGGGAAGGGAAGCTTTCTTT. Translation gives CASSLGQGREAFF.